Below are 3 T cell receptor beta chains sequenced from a single sample in a study of control samples from healthy donors and cancer patients. Assay: immunoSEQ multiplex PCR; the TCRdb copy retains only in-frame clones and omits some. This sample has some 120,000 clones, with almost 95% found just once. The sequencing sample was made of PBMCs. The receptor set was obtained from a man older than 75 with head and neck cancer.

The rearrangement joins TRBV15 to TRBJ2-3, with D perhaps TRBD2 (5 bases). There are 14 residues in the CDR3. Germline loops: CDR1 LNHNV, CDR2 YYDKDF (reference sequence). Trimming shortened V by 0 bases and J by 6 bases, and 10 bases separated the two germline ends. The CDR3 spells CATSRDLRRDTQYF. CDR3 in DNA: TGTGCCACCAGCAGAGATCTTCGGAGGGATACGCAGTATTTT.

The chain joins TRBV5-1 to TRBJ1-2, with 8 bases fitting TRBD1. Per germline, CDR1 SGHRS and CDR2 YFSETQ. The CDR3 consists of 17 residues. Trimming cost V 4 bases and J 2 bases; bases outside gene matches: 13. CDR3 DNA: TGCGCCAGCAGCGGGAAGACAGGGGCCGCTTTAAACTATGGCTACACCTTC. It translates to CASSGKTGAALNYGYTF.

This rearrangement joins TRBV25-1 to TRBJ2-5; 7 bases map to TRBD1. CDR3 length: 14 residues. Germline values: CDR1 MGHDK, CDR2 SYGVNS. After removal of 2 bases from V and 7 bases from J, the junction contained 7 bases not matched to a gene. The DNA for the CDR3 is TGTGCCAGCAGTGAAAATCAGGACAGGTCGACCCAGTACTTC. It translates to CASSENQDRSTQYF.